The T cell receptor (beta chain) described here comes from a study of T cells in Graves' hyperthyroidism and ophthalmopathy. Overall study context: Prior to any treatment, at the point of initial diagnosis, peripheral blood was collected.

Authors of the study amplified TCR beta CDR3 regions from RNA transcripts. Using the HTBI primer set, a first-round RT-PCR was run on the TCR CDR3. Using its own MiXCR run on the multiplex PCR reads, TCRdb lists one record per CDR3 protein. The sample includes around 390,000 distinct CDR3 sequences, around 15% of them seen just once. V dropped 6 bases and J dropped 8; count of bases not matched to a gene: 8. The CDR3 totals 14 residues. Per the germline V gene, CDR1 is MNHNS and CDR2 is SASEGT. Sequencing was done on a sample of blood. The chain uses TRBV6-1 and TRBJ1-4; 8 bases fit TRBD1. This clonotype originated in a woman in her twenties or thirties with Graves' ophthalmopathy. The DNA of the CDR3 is TGTGCCAGCAGGGAGACAGGGGTGGGAGAAAAACTGTTTTTT. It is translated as CASRETGVGEKLFF.